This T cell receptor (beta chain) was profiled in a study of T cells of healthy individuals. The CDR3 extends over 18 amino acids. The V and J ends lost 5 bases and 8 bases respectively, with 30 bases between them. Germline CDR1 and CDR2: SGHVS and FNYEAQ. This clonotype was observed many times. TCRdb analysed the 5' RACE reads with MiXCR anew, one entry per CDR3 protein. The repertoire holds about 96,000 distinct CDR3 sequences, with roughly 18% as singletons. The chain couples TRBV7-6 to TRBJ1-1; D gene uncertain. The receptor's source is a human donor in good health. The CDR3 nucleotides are TGTGCCAGCAGCCCCCGTAGGAGGGAATCATTTTGGGCAACCGAAGCTTTCTTT. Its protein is CASSPRRRESFWATEAFF.